Included here is one TCR beta chain sequence, with context. These data belong to a study of blood T cell repertoires in COVID-19. Study-wide context: T cells, B-cell-depleted T cells, or PBMCs supplied cDNA or gDNA.

Clones were read by immunoSEQ multiplex PCR, and TCRdb kept only the in-frame ones, dropping some. This sample has 230,000 or so clones; roughly 90% occur once, and the top ten carry about 1.9%. This CDR3 has 11 residues. The rearrangement joins TRBV21-1 to TRBJ1-1. TRBV21-1 is reported as a pseudogene. Sequencing was carried out using peripheral blood. The sequence was collected from a man aged 40-55 years with active or convalescent COVID-19. CDR3: CASPEETEAFF. CDR3 sequence (DNA): TGTGCCAGCCCCGAGGAAACTGAAGCTTTCTTT.